This passage covers 10 T cell receptor beta chains from one sample sequenced in a study of CD8 T cells in Susac syndrome. RNA in amounts of roughly 0.5 to 1 ug was reverse transcribed with random hexamers. A single record per CDR3 protein comes from TCRdb applying MiXCR to the immunoSEQ multiplex PCR reads. The sample shows around 81,000 distinct CDR3 sequences, over 85% of them seen only once. Sequencing used CD8+ T cells from PBMCs. The receptors here all came from a human donor with Susac syndrome.

J is TRBJ1-6 and V is TRBV19; D unclear. Deletions cut 0 bases from V and 6 bases from J, with 15 bases between. The CDR3 consists of 17 residues. Germline V gene sequence: CDR1 LNHDA, CDR2 SQIVND (reference sequence). This CDR3 reads CASSIDLYGRPNSPLHF. Written as DNA, the CDR3 is TGTGCCAGTAGTATAGATCTTTACGGCCGACCTAATTCACCCCTCCACTTT.

The gene calls are TRBV9 and TRBJ2-1; TRBD2 might be the D (6 bases). This CDR3 region has 12 residues. Germline lookup yields CDR1 SGDLS and CDR2 YYNGEE. The germline V and J ends were trimmed by 3 bases and 13 bases, with 14 bases remaining between them. Written as DNA, the CDR3 is TGTGCCAGCAGCGGTAACGGGGGAGATCAGTTCTTC. It encodes CASSGNGGDQFF.

J is TRBJ2-5 and V is TRBV13, with 10 bases lining up with TRBD1. The germline CDR1 and CDR2 sequences are PRHDT and FYEKMQ (reference sequence). The CDR3 loop spans 20 amino acids. Trimming at V came to 2 bases and at J to 0 bases, leaving 15 bases not matched to a gene. CDR3 in amino acids: CASSLYWARDRGDNQETQYF. The CDR3 DNA follows: TGTGCCAGCAGCTTATATTGGGCCCGGGACAGGGGCGATAACCAAGAGACCCAGTACTTC.

The chain is built from TRBV12-3 or TRBV12-4 and TRBJ2-1; D is unclear. Trimming cost V 2 bases and J 10 bases, with 6 bases left between them. This CDR3 has 11 residues. CDR3 region: CASSLSQEQFF. DNA for the CDR3: TGTGCCAGCAGTTTATCACAAGAGCAGTTCTTC.

V usage is TRBV13 and J usage is TRBJ2-7; TRBD2 agrees at 13 bases. Germline V lookup: CDR1 PRHDT, CDR2 FYEKMQ (reference sequence). V lost 4 bases and J lost 0; bases outside the gene matches: 9. The CDR3 runs to 18 residues. CDR3 coding DNA: TGTGCCAGCAGCTCCAATGGACTAGCGGGAGCGAGCTCCTACGAGCAGTACTTC. Translated: CASSSNGLAGASSYEQYF. Full variable domain (remainder filled in from reference TRBV13 and TRBJ2-7): AAGVIQSPRHLIKEKRETATLKCYPIPRHDTVYWYQQGPGQDPQFLISFYEKMQSDKGSIPDRFSAQQFSDYHSELNMSSLELGDSALYFCASSSNGLAGASSYEQYFGPGTRLTVT.

This clonotype was recorded only once. The chain has TRBV7-8 and TRBJ2-7, with D perhaps assigned TRBD1 or TRBD2 (5 bases each). CDR3 length equals 16 residues. The V and J ends lost 3 bases and 0 bases respectively, with 15 bases between them. Germline V gene data show CDR1 as SGHVS and CDR2 as FQNEAQ. The CDR3 DNA is TGTGCCAGCAGCTTCGGGACGAGGGATAGCTCCTACGAGCAGTACTTC. Amino acids: CASSFGTRDSSYEQYF.

The chain recombines TRBV6-1 with TRBJ2-5, with TRBD2 identical over 10 bases. CDR1 and CDR2 (germline): MNHNS, SASEGT. The V segment lost 3 bases and the J segment 5 bases; nucleotides outside the gene matches: 6. This CDR3 contains 15 residues. CDR3 nucleotide sequence: TGTGCCAGCAGTGAGCAAGCGGGGGGGTCGGAGACCCAGTACTTC. Residues: CASSEQAGGSETQYF.

The chain has TRBV28 and TRBJ2-1, with TRBD2 matching 7 bases. The CDR3 runs 16 residues. Germline V lookup: CDR1 MDHEN, CDR2 SYDVKM. V gave up 3 bases and J gave up 10 bases; unmatched junction bases: 15. The CDR3 spells CASSFYGTGREGEQFF. In DNA form, the CDR3 reads TGTGCCAGCAGTTTTTACGGTACTGGGAGGGAGGGCGAGCAGTTCTTC. The whole variable domain, remainder taken from reference TRBV28 and TRBJ2-1, is DVKVTQSSRYLVKRTGEKVFLECVQDMDHENMFWYRQDPGLGLRLIYFSYDVKMKEKGDIPEGYSVSREKKERFSLILESASTNQTSMYLCASSFYGTGREGEQFFGPGTRLTVL.

This chain connects TRBV4-3 to TRBJ1-5, with D possibly matching TRBD1 (6 bases). The ends were cut back, 2 bases at V and 4 bases at J, with 12 bases in the middle. The CDR3 sequence is 15 residues long. Per the germline V gene, CDR1 is LGHNA and CDR2 is YSLEER. CDR3 in amino acids: CASSQSYQGNQPQHF. The CDR3 DNA reads as TGCGCCAGCAGCCAATCATATCAGGGGAATCAGCCCCAGCATTTT.

The J gene is TRBJ2-7, the V gene TRBV20-1, with D perhaps matching TRBD2 (5 bases). CDR1 and CDR2 (germline): DFQATT, SNEGSKA (reference sequence). This CDR3 region has 14 residues. Trimming took off 5 bases at V and 2 bases at J, with 16 bases between the two ends. The CDR3 loop reads CSAPDYSITYEQYF. The CDR3 DNA follows: TGCAGTGCTCCCGACTACTCAATCACCTACGAGCAGTACTTC.